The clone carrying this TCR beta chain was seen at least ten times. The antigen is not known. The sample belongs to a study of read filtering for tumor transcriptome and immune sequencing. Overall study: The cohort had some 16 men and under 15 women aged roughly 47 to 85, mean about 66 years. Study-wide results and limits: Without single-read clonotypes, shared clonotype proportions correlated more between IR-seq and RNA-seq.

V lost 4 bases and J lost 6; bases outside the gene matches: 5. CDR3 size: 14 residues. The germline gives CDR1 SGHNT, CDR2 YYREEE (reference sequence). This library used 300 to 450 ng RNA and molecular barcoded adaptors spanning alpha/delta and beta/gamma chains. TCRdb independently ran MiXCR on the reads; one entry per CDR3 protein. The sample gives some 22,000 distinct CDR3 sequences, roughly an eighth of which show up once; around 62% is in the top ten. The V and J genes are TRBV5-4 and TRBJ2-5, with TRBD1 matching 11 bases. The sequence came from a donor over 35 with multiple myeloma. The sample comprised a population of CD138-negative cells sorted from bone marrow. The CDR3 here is CASSGTGGKKTQYF. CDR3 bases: TGTGCCAGCAGCGGGACAGGGGGTAAAAAGACCCAGTACTTC.